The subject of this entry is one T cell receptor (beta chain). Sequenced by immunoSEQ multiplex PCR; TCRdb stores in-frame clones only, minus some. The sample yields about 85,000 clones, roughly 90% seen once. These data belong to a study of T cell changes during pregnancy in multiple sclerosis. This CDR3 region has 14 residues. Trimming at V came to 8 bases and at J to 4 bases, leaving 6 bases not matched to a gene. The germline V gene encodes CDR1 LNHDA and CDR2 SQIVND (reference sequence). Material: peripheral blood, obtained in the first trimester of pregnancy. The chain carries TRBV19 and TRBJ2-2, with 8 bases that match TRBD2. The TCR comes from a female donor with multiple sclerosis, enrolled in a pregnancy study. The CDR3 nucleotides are TGTGCCAGTGTCGGGACTAGAGTCACCGGGGAGCTGTTTTTT. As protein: CASVGTRVTGELFF. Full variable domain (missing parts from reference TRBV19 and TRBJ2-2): DGGITQSPKYLFRKEGQNVTLSCEQNLNHDAMYWYRQDPGQGLRLIYYSQIVNDFQKGDIAEGYSVSREKKESFPLTVTSAQKNPTAFYLCASVGTRVTGELFFGEGSRLTVL.